This TCR beta chain was documented in a study of T-cell memory formation after mild COVID-19. Overall study context: Largely donor-specific TCR clusters were found. General observations from the study: Contracting clones, day 15 to 85, had balanced CD4/CD8, and later expanders favored CD4+. Prior to infection, memory already included some responding clones, suggesting cross-reactive memory joined. Mainly CM and EM harbored the contracting CD4+ clones; mainly EMRA harbored the CD8+ ones.

This clonotype has a count of ten or more. The antigen is undetermined. A single record per CDR3 protein comes from TCRdb applying MiXCR to the 5' RACE reads. The profile covers 110,000 to 150,000 distinct CDR3 sequences, with under 30% appearing a single time and roughly a quarter taken by the ten largest. Sequencing was performed on PBMCs or a T cell subset sorted from them (not recorded which). The origin of this receptor is an adult woman who had mild COVID-19 (a few samples of this study predate the infection). Cell type and time point are not known.

CDR3 loop: CSGLAGGGTYEQYF. For the CDR3, the DNA is TGCAGTGGACTAGCGGGAGGCGGCACCTACGAGCAGTACTTC. The chain has TRBV20-1 and TRBJ2-7; 13 bases align to TRBD2. V lost 7 bases and J lost 2; bases outside the gene matches: 5. The CDR3 spans 14 residues. Per the germline V gene, CDR1 is DFQATT and CDR2 is SNEGSKA (reference sequence).